This T cell receptor beta chain is drawn from a study of shared clonotypes between healthy human individuals (dated by TCRdb to the early 2020s). Study-level background: The cohort comprised a couple of women and a few men aged 18 to 49 years. For each donor, three plates each were used for CD4 naive and CD4 memory, two plates were used for CD8 naive, and one plate was used for CD8 memory. To estimate repertoire size and how much clonotype sharing occurs between individuals, the study deeply sequenced the blood TCR repertoires of a handful of healthy adults. Different laboratories and diverse techniques were used to prepare libraries and sequence TCR repertoires, to increase sequencing depth and limit assay-specific biases. Each donor's leukapheresis produced roughly between roughly 0.94 and 9.5 billion PBMCs.

Including the terminal cysteine and phenylalanine, the CDR3 comprises 17 residues. Here the CDR3 DNA is all that survives: 51 bases in frame from base 1. Looking up the germline V gene yields CDR1 MDHEN and CDR2 SYDVKM. V was cut back by 2 bases and J by 3 bases, leaving a gap of 20 bases between them. On the study overall, not on this receptor specifically: Naive subsets generally had larger estimated clonotype richness than memory subsets. About 5% of naive CD4, 3% to 4% of naive CD8, 2% to 2.5% of memory CD4, and approximately 0.4% of memory CD8 clonotypes were shared across several donors. Compared with non-shared clonotypes, clonotypes shared by all four sorted-subset donors had higher generation probabilities. Pairwise subsampling indicated that sequencing depth was expected to affect the degree of clonotype sharing among donors. Rarefaction of sorted-subset datasets indicated incomplete sequencing despite the large sequencing depth. The genetic and exposure-history diversity represented was limited by the small number of donors. Only blood was sampled, and tissue TCR repertoires likely differ from those in blood.

Using the deep immunoSEQ assay, TCR CDR3 regions were amplified from genomic DNA by multiplex PCR. Extracted genomic DNA from each cell subset was spread evenly across all wells of several immunoSEQ 96-well plates, with each plate serving as a replicate. For sorted subsets, approximately 200 ng of genomic DNA, equivalent to around 31,000 T cell genomes, went into each replicate PCR. Purified libraries were quantified with a Qubit 3.0 fluorometer, sized on a Bioanalyzer 2100, and re-quantified with the KAPA Library Quantification kit. Every immunoSEQ 96-well plate was sequenced on a separate single-read 150-cycle Illumina NextSeq 550 flow cell. The authors processed their data as follows. The immunoSEQ output contained only junctional sequences without quality scores, so filtering could not match that applied to full-length reads. To assign V/J genes and CDR3, sequences were annotated against IMGT germline references using PyIR, a Python wrapper for IgBLAST v1.9. Reads with weak V/J assignments (E-value above 1e-6), missing CDR3, stop codons, out-of-frame junctions, or ambiguous translated residues were removed. V3J clonotypes were defined as sequences sharing an identical inferred V gene, J gene, and CDR3 amino acid sequence. To compute the percentage overlap between repertoires, the number of shared unique clonotypes was divided by the size of the smaller repertoire. Repertoire richness was assessed with RTK rarefaction, the Chao1 estimator, and Recon v2.1 estimates of unobserved clonotypes. Generation probabilities for all TCRbeta clonotypes obtained by the gDNA method from several donors were computed using OLGA. The immuneACCESS repertoire file appears here via TCRdb, limited to in-frame rearrangements. These files lack a portion of the clones; in checked studies, under half of the deficit traces to unresolved V genes, and the cause of the others is not known. That table is the source of V, J and clone size, and D and trimming were worked out from the DNA. The sample contains some 2,000,000 clones, about 95% of them found a single time. The ten largest account for roughly 1% of the sample.

CD8 naive samples were CD45RO-negative cells positively selected for CCR7, giving a CD45RA+CCR7+ population that excluded TemRA cells. The donors were healthy, HIV-negative adults who had no recently reported acute infections or vaccinations. Every donor was a Caucasian adult living in Nashville, Tennessee, USA. After blood collection by leukapheresis, PBMCs were isolated using Ficoll-Histopaque density gradient centrifugation and then cryopreserved in the vapor phase of liquid nitrogen. Analytical flow cytometry was used to check the purity and quantity of each magnetically sorted T cell population. From each sorted fraction, genomic DNA was isolated and quantified by UV absorbance on a Nanodrop 2000c. Of note for this clone: It has no known antigen specificity. No base-level quality is on record; no much larger clone is a single base apart.

Recombination connected TRBV28 to TRBJ2-7, with a weak D call of TRBD2 (7 bases match). Sequenced material: naive CD8+ T cells sorted from blood. Reading the label with the study, this specimen's cell subset or site is: CD45RA+CCR7+. The receptor comes from a man younger than 35 in good health. The DNA sequence is as follows: TGTGCCAGCAGTTTAAAGAGGAGGCAGGGGAGGGGCTACGAGCAGTACTTC. It is translated as CASSLKRRQGRGYEQYF.